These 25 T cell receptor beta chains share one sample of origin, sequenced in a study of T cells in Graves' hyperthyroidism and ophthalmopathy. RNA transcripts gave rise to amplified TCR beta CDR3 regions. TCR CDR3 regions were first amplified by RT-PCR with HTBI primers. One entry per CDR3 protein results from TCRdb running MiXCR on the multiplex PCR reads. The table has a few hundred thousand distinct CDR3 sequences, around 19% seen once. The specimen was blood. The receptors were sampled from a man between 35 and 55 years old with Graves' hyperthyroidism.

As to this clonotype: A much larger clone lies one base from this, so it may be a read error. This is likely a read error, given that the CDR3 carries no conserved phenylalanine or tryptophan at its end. The CDR3 coding sequence is TGTGCCAGCAGTGAACAGGAGTCGAACACTGAAGCTTTCTCT. Encoded protein: CASSEQESNTEAFS. The V gene is TRBV2, the J gene TRBJ1-1; D gene uncertain. This CDR3 has 14 residues. V was clipped by 2 bases and J by 1 base, with 8 bases between them. CDR1 SNHLY and CDR2 FYNNEI come from the germline V gene.

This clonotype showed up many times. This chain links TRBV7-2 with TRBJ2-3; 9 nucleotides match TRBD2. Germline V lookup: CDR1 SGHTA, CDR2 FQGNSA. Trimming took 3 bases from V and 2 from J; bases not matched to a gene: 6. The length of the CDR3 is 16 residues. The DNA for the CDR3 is TGTGCCAGCAGCTTTTCTAGCGGGGCTGTCACAGATACGCAGTATTTT. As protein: CASSFSSGAVTDTQYF.

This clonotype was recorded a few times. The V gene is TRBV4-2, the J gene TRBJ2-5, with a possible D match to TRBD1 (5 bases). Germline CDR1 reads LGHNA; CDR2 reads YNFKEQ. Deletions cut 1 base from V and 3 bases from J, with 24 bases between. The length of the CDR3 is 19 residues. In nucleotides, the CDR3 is TGTGCCAGCAGCCAAGTGGTTGATGTTGGCTTGGCAGGGAAAGAGACCCAGTACTTC. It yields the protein CASSQVVDVGLAGKETQYF.

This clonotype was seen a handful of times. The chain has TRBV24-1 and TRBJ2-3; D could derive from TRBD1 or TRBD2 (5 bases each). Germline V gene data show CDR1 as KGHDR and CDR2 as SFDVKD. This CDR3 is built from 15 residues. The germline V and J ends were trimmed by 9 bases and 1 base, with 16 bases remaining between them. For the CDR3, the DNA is TGTGCCACCCGGGGCCCCCCAGGAGGCACAGATACGCAGTATTTT. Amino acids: CATRGPPGGTDTQYF.

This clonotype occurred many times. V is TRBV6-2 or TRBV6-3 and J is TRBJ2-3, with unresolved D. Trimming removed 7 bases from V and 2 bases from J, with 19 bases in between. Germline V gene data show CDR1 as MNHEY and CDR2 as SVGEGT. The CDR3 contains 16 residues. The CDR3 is CASTKDAPQITDTQYF. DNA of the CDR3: TGTGCCAGCACTAAAGACGCCCCTCAGATCACAGATACGCAGTATTTT.

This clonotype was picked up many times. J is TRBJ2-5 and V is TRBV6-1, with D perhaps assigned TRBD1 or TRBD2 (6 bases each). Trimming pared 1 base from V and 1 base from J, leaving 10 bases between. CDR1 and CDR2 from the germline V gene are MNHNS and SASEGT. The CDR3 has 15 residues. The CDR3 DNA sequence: TGTGCCAGCAGTGAAGAAGGAGGGGGCCAAGAGACCCAGTACTTC. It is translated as CASSEEGGGQETQYF.

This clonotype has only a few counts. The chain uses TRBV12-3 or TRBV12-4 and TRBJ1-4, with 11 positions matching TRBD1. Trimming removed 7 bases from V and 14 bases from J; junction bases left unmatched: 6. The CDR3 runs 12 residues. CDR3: CASKDRGPVLFF. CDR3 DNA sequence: TGTGCCAGCAAGGACAGGGGGCCAGTTCTGTTTTTT.

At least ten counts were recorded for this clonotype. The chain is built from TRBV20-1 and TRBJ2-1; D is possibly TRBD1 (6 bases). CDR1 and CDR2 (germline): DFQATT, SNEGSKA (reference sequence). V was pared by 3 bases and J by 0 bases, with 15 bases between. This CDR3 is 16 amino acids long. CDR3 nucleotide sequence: TGCAGTGCTAGCCCGACCCAAGGGGGCTCCTACAATGAGCAGTTCTTC. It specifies CSASPTQGGSYNEQFF.

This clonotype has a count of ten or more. As DNA, the CDR3 is TGTGCCAGCTCACCAGTCACCGAGGGGGACACCATATATTTT. This sequence encodes CASSPVTEGDTIYF. The chain is built from TRBV18 and TRBJ1-3; D might be TRBD1 (6 bases). CDR1 KGHSH and CDR2 LQKENI come from the germline V gene. CDR3 length: 14 residues. Trimming left V 2 bases short and J 8 bases short, with 13 bases between.

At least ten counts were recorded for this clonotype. DNA for the CDR3: TGTGCCATCAGTGAGTCGCCAGGACCCCGAAGCTCTGGGGCCAACGTCCTGACTTTC. Its protein product is CAISESPGPRSSGANVLTF. This chain connects TRBV10-3 to TRBJ2-6; D call uncertain. Trimming took 0 bases from V and 0 from J, leaving 15 bases between them. Germline V gene sequence: CDR1 ENHRY, CDR2 SYGVKD. The CDR3 spans 19 residues.

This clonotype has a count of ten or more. The CDR3 protein is CAWPLGSYSGGTEAFF. The CDR3 nucleotides are TGTGCCTGGCCACTGGGCAGTTATTCCGGGGGCACTGAAGCTTTCTTT. The chain joins TRBV30 to TRBJ1-1, with D possibly TRBD1 on 5 matching bases. V lost 5 bases, J lost 4 bases, and 23 bases lay in between. The CDR3 has 16 amino acids. Germline V gene data show CDR1 as GTSNPN and CDR2 as SVGIG (reference sequence).

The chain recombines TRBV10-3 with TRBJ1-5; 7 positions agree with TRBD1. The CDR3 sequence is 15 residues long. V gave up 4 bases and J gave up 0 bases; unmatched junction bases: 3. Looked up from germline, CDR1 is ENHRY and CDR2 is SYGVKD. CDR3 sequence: CAISADRDSNQPQHF. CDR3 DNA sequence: TGTGCCATCAGTGCCGACAGGGATAGCAATCAGCCCCAGCATTTT.

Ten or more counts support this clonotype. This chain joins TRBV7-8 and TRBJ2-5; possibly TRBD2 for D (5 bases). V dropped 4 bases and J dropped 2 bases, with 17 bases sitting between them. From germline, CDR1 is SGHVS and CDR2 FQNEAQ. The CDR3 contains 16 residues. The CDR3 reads CASSYLLGNLQETQYF. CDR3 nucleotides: TGTGCCAGCAGCTACCTACTAGGGAACCTTCAAGAGACCCAGTACTTC.

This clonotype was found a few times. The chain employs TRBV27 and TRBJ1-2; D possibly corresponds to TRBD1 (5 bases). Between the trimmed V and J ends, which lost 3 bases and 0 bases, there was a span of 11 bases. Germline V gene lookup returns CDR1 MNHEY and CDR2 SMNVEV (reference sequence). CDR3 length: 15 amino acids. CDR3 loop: CASSFYSGANYGYTF. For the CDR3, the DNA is TGTGCCAGCAGTTTCTATTCGGGGGCTAACTATGGCTACACCTTC.

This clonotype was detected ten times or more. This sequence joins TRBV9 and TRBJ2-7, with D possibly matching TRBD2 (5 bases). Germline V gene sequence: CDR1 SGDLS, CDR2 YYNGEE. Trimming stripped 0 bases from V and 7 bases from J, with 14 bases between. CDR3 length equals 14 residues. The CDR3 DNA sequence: TGTGCCAGCAGCGTAGCACGGGTCCCGGGAGAGCAGTACTTC. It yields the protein CASSVARVPGEQYF.

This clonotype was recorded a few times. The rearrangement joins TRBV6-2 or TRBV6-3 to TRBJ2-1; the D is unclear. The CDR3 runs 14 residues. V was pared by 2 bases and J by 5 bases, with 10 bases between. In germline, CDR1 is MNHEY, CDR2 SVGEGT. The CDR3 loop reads CASSYPLDNNEQFF. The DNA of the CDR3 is TGTGCCAGCAGTTACCCACTGGATAACAATGAGCAGTTCTTC.

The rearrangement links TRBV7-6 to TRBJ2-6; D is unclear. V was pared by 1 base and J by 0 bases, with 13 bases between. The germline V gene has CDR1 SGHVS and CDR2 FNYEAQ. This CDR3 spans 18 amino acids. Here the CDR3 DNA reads TGTGCCAGCAGCTTAGAGGAAGTTCCCCTCTCTGGGGCCAACGTCCTGACTTTC. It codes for CASSLEEVPLSGANVLTF.

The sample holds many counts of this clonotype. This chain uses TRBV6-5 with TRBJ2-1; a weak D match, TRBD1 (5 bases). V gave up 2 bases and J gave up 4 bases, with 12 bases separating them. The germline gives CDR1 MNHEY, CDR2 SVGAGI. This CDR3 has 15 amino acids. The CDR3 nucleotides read TGTGCCAGCAGTTACGCGGCAGGGCCGTACAATGAGCAGTTCTTC. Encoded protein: CASSYAAGPYNEQFF.

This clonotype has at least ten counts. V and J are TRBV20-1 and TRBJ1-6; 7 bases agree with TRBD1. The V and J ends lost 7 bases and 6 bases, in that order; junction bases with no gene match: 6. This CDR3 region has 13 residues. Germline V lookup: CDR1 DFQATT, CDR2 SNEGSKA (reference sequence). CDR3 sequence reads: CSVLQGGNSPLHF. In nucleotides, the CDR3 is TGCAGTGTCCTCCAGGGGGGTAATTCACCCCTCCACTTT.

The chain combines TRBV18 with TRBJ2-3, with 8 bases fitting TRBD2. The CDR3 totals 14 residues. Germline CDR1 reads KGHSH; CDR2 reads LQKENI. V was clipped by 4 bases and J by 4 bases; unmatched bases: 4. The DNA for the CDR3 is TGTGCCAGCTCACGGCGGGAGGAGGCAGATACGCAGTATTTT. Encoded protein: CASSRREEADTQYF.

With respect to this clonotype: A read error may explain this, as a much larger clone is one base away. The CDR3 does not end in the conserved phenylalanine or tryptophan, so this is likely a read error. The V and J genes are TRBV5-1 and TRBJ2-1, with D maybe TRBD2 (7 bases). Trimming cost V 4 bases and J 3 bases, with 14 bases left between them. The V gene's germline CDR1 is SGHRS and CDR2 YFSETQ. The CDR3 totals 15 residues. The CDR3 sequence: CASSPVGGLYNEQFL. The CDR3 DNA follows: TGCGCCAGCAGCCCGGTGGGGGGGCTCTACAATGAGCAGTTCCTC.

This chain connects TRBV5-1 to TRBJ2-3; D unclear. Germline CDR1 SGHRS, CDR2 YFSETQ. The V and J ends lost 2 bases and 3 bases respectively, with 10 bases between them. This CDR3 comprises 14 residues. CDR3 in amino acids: CASSLKGGTDTQYF. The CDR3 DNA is TGCGCCAGCAGCTTAAAGGGTGGTACAGATACGCAGTATTTT.

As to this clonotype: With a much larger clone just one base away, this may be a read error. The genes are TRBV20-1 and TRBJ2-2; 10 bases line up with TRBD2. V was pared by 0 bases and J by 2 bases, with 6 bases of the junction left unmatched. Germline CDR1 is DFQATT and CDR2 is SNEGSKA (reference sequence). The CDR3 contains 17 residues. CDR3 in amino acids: CSARDPLAGVNTGELFF. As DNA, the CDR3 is TGCAGTGCTAGAGATCCCCTAGCGGGGGTCAACACCGGGGAGCTGTTTTTT.

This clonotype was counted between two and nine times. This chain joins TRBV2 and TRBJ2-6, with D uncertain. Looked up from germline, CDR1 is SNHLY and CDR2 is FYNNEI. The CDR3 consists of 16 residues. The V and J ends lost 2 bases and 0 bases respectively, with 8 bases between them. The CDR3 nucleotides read TGTGCCAGCAGTGAACCCCCATACTCTGGGGCCAACGTCCTGACTTTC. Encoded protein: CASSEPPYSGANVLTF.

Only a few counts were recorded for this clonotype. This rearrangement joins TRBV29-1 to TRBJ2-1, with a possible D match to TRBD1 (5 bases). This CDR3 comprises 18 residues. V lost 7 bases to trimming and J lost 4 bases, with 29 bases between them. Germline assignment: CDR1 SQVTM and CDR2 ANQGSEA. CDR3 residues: CSAPDETRAGRRYNEQFF. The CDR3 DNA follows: TGCAGCGCCCCTGACGAGACCAGGGCAGGGCGTCGGTACAATGAGCAGTTCTTC.